This TCR beta chain was found in a study of blood T cell repertoires in COVID-19. About the research overall: Researchers got acute and convalescent COVID-19 samples from the United States, Italy and Spain. PBMCs, B-cell-depleted T cells, or T cells were the source of the cDNA or gDNA that made up the material.

TCRdb's table, derived via immunoSEQ multiplex PCR, lists solely in-frame clones and lacks some. The data show about 140,000 clones, just under 90% seen once. CDR3 length equals 17 residues. J was trimmed by 8 bases and V by 4 bases; bases with no gene match: 17. Germline assignment: CDR1 SGHDT and CDR2 YYEEEE. This sequence joins TRBV5-6 and TRBJ2-1; 8 bases match TRBD2. The clonotype was recovered from a woman between 50 and 59 years old with active or convalescent COVID-19. Sequenced input: peripheral blood. The CDR3 here is CASSPSLRGALFHEQFF. In DNA form, the CDR3 reads TGTGCCAGCAGCCCAAGTCTGCGGGGGGCCCTTTTCCATGAGCAGTTCTTC.